This entry concerns a single T cell receptor beta chain. The sample originates from a study of blood T cell repertoires in COVID-19. Study summary: Whether acute or convalescent, the COVID-19 samples came from the United States, Italy and Spain. Sources were T cells, B-cell-depleted T cells, or PBMCs; the material itself was cDNA or gDNA.

Source study methods: Using reference gene primer amplification, nucleated cell counts were estimated. Assay used: immunoSEQ multiplex PCR; TCRdb lists only in-frame clones, some missing. The V and J calls and clone size were taken over from that table, and D and trimming were inferred from the DNA. This sample has tens of thousands of clones; around 87% occur once, and the top ten carry approximately 7%. Unmatched junction bases numbered 5, after V lost 3 bases and J lost 10 bases. CDR3 size: 13 residues. Germline loops: CDR1 MNHEY, CDR2 SMNVEV (reference sequence). The genes are TRBV27 and TRBJ1-4; 7 bases map to TRBD1. The sequence derives from a human donor with active COVID-19. The donor label of this sample is uncertain. The specimen sequenced was peripheral blood. CDR3 nucleotides: TGTGCCAGCAGTTTTCGGGCAGGGGGAAAACTGTTTTTT. This codes for CASSFRAGGKLFF.